The clone carrying this T cell receptor (beta chain) was recorded only once. Clones were read by immunoSEQ multiplex PCR, and TCRdb kept only the in-frame ones, dropping some. The data show roughly 45,000 clones, with under 95% seen just once and around 0.67% held by the top ten. This specimen belongs to a study of Tregs in tolerant kidney transplant recipients. CDR1 and CDR2 (germline): SGHTA, FQGTGA. This CDR3 is built from 15 residues. After removal of 0 bases from V and 5 bases from J, the junction contained 6 bases not matched to a gene. The source material was Tregs from blood. This receptor was identified in a human donor in good health. The chain combines TRBV7-3 with TRBJ2-7, with 8 bases matching TRBD1. CDR3 sequence reads: CASSLTDRAGDEQYF. The CDR3 bases are TGTGCCAGCAGCTTAACGGACAGGGCAGGAGACGAGCAGTACTTC.